This TCR beta chain comes out of a study of T cell responses to AZD1222 COVID-19 vaccine. The data were produced by immunoSEQ multiplex PCR, yet TCRdb's version contains in-frame clones alone and is incomplete. The sample carries roughly 120,000 clones, approximately 94% recorded once. The receptor was derived from an adult who received the AZD1222 COVID-19 vaccine. This specimen was peripheral blood, taken 28 days after the second AZD1222 dose.

CDR3 in amino acids: CASSLWGNDVYNEQFF. The CDR3 DNA reads TGTGCCAGCAGCTTATGGGGTAACGACGTATACAATGAGCAGTTCTTC. The gene calls are TRBV7-3 and TRBJ2-1, with unresolved D. Deletions cut 2 bases from V and 4 bases from J, with 15 bases between. The germline V gene has CDR1 SGHTA and CDR2 FQGTGA. This CDR3 has 16 residues. Full variable domain (rest looked up from reference TRBV7-3 and TRBJ2-1): GAGVSQTPSNKVTEKGKYVELRCDPISGHTALYWYRQSLGQGPEFLIYFQGTGAADDSGLPNDRFFAVRPEGSVSTLKIQRTERGDSAVYLCASSLWGNDVYNEQFFGPGTRLTVL.